The 5 T cell receptor beta chains in this list originate from one sample, sequenced in a study of radiotherapy plus CTLA-4 blockade in lung cancer. The table came from immunoSEQ multiplex PCR; TCRdb's copy has only in-frame clones and leaves some out. The sample has about 59,000 clones, around 77% seen once. The sample in question was peripheral blood, obtained from a patient treated with radiotherapy plus ipilimumab. These receptors originate from a human donor with non-small cell lung cancer who had a complete response to radiotherapy plus ipilimumab.

This rearrangement joins TRBV7-2 to TRBJ2-3, with D possibly being TRBD2 (6 bases). Trimming took off 5 bases at V and 2 bases at J, with 11 bases between the two ends. Germline V lookup: CDR1 SGHTA, CDR2 FQGNSA. CDR3 size: 14 residues. CDR3 coding DNA: TGTGCCAGCAGCCCGCGGGGAACCACAGATACGCAGTATTTT. It encodes CASSPRGTTDTQYF. Using reference TRBV7-2 and TRBJ2-3 for the parts outside the CDR3, the full variable domain is GAGVSQSPSNKVTEKGKDVELRCDPISGHTALYWYRQSLGQGLEFLIYFQGNSAPDKSGLPSDRFSAERTGGSVSTLTIQRTQQEDSAVYLCASSPRGTTDTQYFGPGTRLTVL.

CDR3 nucleotide sequence: TGTGCCAGCAGCATAGGTGTTAGCACTGAAGCTTTCTTT. Translated: CASSIGVSTEAFF. The chain joins TRBV11-2 to TRBJ1-1; no clear D. This CDR3 is built from 13 residues. Trimming cost V 5 bases and J 4 bases, with 11 bases left between them. CDR1 SGHAT and CDR2 FQNNGV come from the germline V gene.

The V gene is TRBV19, the J gene TRBJ1-5; D is unclear. The germline V gene encodes CDR1 LNHDA and CDR2 SQIVND (reference sequence). V gave up 1 base and J gave up 7 bases, with 11 bases separating them. CDR3 length equals 14 residues. CDR3 residues: CASSIGSGRQPQHF. CDR3 nucleotides: TGTGCCAGTAGTATAGGCTCGGGGAGGCAGCCCCAGCATTTT.

The chain uses TRBV28 and TRBJ2-5, with D maybe TRBD2 (6 bases). From germline, CDR1 is MDHEN and CDR2 SYDVKM. Trimming cost V 6 bases and J 2 bases, with 16 bases left between them. There are 15 residues in the CDR3. CDR3 DNA sequence: TGTGCCAGCAGCCGACCCGAGGGGAGGCAAGAGACCCAGTACTTC. Translated: CASSRPEGRQETQYF.

This clone was picked up a small number of times. This chain joins TRBV4-1 and TRBJ1-2; D gene ambiguous. Germline-derived CDR1 and CDR2 are MGHRA and YSYEKL. With 5 bases removed from V and 4 bases from J, the gap between germline ends came to 17 bases. The CDR3 extends over 15 amino acids. In nucleotides, the CDR3 is TGCGCCAGCAGCGACCCTCGGAGAAATATCTATGGCTACACCTTC. This translates into CASSDPRRNIYGYTF.